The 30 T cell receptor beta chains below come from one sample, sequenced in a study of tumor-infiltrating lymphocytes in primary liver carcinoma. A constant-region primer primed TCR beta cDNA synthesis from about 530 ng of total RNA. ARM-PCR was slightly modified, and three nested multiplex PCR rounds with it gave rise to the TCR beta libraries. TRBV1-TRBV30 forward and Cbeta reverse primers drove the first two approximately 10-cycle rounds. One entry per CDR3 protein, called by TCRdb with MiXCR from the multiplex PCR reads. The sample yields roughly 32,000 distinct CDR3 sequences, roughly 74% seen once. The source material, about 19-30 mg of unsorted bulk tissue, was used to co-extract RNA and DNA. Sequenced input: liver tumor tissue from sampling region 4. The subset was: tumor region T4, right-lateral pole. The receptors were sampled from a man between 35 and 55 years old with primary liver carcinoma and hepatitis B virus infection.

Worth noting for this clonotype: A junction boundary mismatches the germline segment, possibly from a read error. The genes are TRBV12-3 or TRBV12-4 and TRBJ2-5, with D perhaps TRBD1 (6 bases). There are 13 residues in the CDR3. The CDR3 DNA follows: TGTGTCAGCAGTATACAGGGTCGCGAGACCCAGTACTTC. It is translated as CVSSIQGRETQYF.

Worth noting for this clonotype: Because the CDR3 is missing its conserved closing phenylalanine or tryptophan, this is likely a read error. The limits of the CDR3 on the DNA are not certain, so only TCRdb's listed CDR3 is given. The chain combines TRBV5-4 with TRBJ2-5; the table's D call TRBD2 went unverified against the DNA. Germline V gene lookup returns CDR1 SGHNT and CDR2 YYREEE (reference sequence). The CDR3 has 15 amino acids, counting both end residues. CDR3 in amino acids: CASSLSGDGQETQYL.

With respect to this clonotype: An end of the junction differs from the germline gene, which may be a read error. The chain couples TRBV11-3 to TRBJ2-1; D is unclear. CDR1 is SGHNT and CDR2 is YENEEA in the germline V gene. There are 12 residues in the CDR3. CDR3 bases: TGTGCTAGCAGCTTAAATGCCGATGAGCGGTTCTTC. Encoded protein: CASSLNADERFF. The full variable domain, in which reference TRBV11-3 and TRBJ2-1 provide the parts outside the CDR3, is EAGVVQSPRYKIIEKKQPVAFWCNPISGHNTLYWYLQNLGQGPELLIRYENEEAVDDSQLPKDRFSAERLKGVDSTLKIQPAELGDSAVYLCASSLNADERFFGPGTRLTVL.

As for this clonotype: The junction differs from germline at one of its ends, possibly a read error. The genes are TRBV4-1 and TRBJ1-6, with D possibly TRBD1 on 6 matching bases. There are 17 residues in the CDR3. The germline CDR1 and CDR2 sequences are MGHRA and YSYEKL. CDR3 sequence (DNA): TGCGCCAGCAGCCAAGATCGGGGGCGGGGCCGGAATTCACCCCCCCACTTT. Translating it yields CASSQDRGRGRNSPPHF.

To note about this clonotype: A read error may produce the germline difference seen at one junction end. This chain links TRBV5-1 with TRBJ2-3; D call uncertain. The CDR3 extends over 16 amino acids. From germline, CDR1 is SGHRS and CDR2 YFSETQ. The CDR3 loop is CACSLNGRANTDTQYF. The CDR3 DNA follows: TGCGCCTGCAGCTTGAACGGCCGTGCTAACACAGATACGCAGTATTTT.

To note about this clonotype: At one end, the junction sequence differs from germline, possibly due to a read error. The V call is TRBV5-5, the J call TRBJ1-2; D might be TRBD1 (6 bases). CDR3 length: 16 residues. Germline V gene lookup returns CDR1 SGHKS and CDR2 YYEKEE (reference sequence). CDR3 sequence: CASSPYPDRTNYGYTF. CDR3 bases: TGTGCCAGTAGCCCTTACCCGGACAGAACTAACTATGGATACACCTTC.

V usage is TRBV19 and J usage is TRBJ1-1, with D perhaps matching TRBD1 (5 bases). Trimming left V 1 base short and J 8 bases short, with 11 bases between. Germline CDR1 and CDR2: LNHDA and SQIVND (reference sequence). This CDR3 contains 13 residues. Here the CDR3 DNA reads TGTGCCAGTAGTATAGGGGGACGTCGAGAAGCTTTCTTT. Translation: CASSIGGRREAFF.

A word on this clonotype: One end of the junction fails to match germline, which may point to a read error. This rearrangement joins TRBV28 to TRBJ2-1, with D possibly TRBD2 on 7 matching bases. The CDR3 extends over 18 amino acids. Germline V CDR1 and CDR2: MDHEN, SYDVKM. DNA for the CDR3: TGTGCCAGCAGTTTACCTTTAGGGGGAGGGCAATGGTACAATGAACAGTTCTTC. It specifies CASSLPLGGGQWYNEQFF.

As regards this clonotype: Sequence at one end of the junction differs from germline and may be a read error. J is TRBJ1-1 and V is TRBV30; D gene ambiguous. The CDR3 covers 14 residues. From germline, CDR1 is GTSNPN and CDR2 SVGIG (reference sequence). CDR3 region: CAWSVRAGNTEALF. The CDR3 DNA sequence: TGTGCCTGGAGTGTACGGGCTGGTAACACTGAAGCTTTGTTT.

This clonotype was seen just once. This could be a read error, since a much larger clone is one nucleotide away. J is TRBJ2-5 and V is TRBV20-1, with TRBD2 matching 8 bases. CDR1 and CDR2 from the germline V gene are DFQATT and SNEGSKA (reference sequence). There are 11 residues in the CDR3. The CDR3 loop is CNARGGETQYF. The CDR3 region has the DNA TGCAATGCCCGGGGGGGAGAGACCCAGTACTTC.

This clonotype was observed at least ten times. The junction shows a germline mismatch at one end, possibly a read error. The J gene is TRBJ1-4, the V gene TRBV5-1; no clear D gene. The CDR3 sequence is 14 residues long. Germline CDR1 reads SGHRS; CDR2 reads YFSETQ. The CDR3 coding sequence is TGCGCCAGCAGCTCCCGACAACCCGATGAAGAACTGTTTTTT. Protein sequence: CASSSRQPDEELFF.

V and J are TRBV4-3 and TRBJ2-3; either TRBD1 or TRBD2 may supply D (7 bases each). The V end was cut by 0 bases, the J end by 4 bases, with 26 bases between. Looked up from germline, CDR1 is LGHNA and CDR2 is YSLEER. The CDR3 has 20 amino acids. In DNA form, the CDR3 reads TGCGCCAGCAGCCAAGATCTTCCCTCCGGGACCAGGGGGGGAGCAGATACGCAGTATTTT. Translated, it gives CASSQDLPSGTRGGADTQYF.

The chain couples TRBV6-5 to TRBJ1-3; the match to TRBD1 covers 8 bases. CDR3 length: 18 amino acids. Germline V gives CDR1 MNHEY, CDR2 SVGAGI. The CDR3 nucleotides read TGTAACAGCAGTCACGGTCCGAGGACAGGGATCGCCGGAAACACCATATATTTT. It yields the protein CNSSHGPRTGIAGNTIYF.

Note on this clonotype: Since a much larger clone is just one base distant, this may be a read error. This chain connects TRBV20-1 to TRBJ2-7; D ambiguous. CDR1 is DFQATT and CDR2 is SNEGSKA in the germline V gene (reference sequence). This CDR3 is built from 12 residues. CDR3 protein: CNARESAVEQYF. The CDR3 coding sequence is TGCAATGCTAGAGAATCTGCTGTAGAGCAGTACTTC.

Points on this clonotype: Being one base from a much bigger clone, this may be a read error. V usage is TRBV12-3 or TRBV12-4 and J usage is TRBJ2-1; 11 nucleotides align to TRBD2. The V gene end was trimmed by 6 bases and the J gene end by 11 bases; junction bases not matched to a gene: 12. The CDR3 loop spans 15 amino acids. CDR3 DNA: TGTGCCAGCAGCCTGTCCGGGACTAGCGGACTTAAGCAGTTCTTC. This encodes CASSLSGTSGLKQFF.

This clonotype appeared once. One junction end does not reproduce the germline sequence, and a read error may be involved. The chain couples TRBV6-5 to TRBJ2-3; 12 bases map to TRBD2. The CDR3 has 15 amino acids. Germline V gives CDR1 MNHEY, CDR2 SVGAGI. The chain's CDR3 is CASRPGLAGTDTQYF. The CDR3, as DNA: TGCGCCAGCAGGCCAGGACTAGCGGGAACAGATACGCAGTATTTT.

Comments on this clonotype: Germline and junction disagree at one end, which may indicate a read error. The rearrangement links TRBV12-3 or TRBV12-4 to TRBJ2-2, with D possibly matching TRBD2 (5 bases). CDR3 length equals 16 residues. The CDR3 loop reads CASSPRPRTNTGELLF. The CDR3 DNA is TGTGCCAGCAGTCCACGGCCGCGGACGAACACCGGGGAGCTGCTTTTT.

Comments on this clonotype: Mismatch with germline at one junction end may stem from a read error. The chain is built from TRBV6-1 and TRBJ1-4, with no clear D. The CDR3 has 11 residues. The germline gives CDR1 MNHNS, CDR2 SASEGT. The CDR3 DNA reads TGTGTCAGCAGTGAAAATGAAAAATTATTTTTT. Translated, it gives CVSSENEKLFF.

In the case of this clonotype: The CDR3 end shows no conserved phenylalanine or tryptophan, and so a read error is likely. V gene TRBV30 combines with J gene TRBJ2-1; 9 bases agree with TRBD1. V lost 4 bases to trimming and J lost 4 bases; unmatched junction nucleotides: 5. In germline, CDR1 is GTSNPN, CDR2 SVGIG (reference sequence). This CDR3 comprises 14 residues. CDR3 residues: CAWTLTGGYNEQFS. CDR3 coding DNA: TGTGCCTGGACCCTGACAGGGGGGTACAATGAGCAGTTCTCC.

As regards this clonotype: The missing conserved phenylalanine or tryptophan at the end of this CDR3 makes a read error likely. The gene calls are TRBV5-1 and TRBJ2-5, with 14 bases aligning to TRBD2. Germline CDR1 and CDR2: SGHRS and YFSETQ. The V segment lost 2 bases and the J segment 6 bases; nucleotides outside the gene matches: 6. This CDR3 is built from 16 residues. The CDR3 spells CASSFGLAGGVKTQYS. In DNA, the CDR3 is TGCGCCAGCAGCTTCGGACTAGCGGGAGGAGTCAAGACCCAGTACTCC.

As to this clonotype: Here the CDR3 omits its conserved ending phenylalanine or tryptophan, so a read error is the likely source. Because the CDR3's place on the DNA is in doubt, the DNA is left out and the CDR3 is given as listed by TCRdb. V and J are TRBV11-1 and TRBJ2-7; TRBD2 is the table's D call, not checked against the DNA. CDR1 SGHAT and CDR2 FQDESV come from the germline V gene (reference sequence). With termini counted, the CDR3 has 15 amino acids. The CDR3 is CASSLMGSGEYEQYS.

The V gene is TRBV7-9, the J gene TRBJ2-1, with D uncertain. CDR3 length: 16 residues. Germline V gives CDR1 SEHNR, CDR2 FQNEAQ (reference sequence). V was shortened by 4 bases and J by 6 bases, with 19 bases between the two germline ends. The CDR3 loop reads CASSSDGWIKGNEQFF. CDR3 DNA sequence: TGTGCCAGCAGCTCAGATGGGTGGATTAAAGGCAATGAGCAGTTCTTC. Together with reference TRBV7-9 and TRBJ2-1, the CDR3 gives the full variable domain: DTGVSQNPRHKITKRGQNVTFRCDPISEHNRLYWYRQTLGQGPEFLTYFQNEAQLEKSRLLSDRFSAERPKGSFSTLEIQRTEQGDSAMYLCASSSDGWIKGNEQFFGPGTRLTVL.

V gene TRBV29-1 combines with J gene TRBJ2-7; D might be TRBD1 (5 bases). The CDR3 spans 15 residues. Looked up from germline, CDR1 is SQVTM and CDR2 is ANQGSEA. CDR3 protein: CSVRPSRVKSYDLYF. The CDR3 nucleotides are TGCAGTGTACGCCCTTCCAGGGTCAAGTCCTACGATCTGTACTTC.

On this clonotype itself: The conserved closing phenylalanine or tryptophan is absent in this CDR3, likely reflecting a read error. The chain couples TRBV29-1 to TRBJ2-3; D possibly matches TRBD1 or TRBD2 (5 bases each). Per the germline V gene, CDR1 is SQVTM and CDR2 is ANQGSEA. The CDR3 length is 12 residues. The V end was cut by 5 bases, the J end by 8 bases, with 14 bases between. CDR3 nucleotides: TGCAGCGTTCGTGCCAAGGGGACTACGCAGTATGTT. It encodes CSVRAKGTTQYV.

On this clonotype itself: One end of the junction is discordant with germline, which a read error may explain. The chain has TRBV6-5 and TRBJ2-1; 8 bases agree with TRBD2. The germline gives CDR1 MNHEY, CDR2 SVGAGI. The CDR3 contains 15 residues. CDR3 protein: CASTRTGGAYNGQFF. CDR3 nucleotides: TGTGCCAGCACCCGAACGGGAGGGGCATACAATGGGCAGTTCTTC.

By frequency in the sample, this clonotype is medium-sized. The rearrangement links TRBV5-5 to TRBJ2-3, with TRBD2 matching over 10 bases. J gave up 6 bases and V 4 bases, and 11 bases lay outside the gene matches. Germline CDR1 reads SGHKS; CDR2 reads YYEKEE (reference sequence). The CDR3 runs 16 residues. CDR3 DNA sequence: TGTGCCAGCAGCCTCTTAGCAGCGGGAGGGGGGGATACGCAGTATTTT. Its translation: CASSLLAAGGGDTQYF.

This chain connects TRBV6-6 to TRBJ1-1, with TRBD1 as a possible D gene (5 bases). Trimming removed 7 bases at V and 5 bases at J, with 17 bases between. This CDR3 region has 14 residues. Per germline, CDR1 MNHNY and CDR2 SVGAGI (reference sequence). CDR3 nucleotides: TGTGCCAGCAATGGTACGGGGGTAAGGACTGAAGCTTTCTTT. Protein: CASNGTGVRTEAFF.

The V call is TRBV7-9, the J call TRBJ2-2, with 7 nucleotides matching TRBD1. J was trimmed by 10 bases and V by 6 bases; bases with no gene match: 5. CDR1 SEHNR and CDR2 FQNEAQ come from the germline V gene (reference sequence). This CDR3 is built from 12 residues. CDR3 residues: CASRLGTEELFF. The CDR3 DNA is TGTGCCAGCAGGCTGGGGACAGAGGAGCTGTTTTTT.

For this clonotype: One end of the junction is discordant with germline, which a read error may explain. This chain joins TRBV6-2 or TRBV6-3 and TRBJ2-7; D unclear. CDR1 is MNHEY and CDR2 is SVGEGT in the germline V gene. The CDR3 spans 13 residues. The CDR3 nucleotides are TGTGCTAGCAGTTGCGAGGTACCCTACGAGTGGTACTTC. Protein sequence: CASSCEVPYEWYF.

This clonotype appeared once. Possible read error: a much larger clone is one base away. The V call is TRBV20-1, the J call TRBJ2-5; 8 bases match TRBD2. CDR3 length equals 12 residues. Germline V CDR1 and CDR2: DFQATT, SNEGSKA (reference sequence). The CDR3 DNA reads TGCAATGCTAGACCGGGGGGGGAGACCCAGTACTTC. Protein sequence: CNARPGGETQYF.